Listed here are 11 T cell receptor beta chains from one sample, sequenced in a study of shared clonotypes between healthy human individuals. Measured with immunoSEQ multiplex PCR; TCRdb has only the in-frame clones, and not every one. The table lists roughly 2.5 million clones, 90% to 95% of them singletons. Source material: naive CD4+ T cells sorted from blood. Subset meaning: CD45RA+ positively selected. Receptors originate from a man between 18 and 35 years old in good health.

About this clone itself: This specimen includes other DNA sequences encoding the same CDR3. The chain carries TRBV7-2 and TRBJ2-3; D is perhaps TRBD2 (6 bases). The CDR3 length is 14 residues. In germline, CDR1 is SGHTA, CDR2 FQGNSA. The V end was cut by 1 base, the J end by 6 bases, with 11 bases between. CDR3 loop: CASSLERASDTQYF. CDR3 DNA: TGTGCCAGCAGCTTAGAGCGGGCATCCGATACGCAGTATTTT.

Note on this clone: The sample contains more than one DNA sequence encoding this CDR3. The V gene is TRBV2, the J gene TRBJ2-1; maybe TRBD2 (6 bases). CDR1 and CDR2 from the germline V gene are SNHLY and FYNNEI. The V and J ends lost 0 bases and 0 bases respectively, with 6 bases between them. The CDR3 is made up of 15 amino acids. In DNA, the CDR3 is TGTGCCAGCAGTGAAGCGGAGGGCTCCTACAATGAGCAGTTCTTC. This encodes CASSEAEGSYNEQFF.

CDR3 region: CASSEAINTEAFF. CDR3 DNA sequence: TGTGCCAGCAGTGAGGCCATTAACACTGAAGCTTTCTTT. The chain recombines TRBV6-4 with TRBJ1-1, with D hard to call. Germline V gene data show CDR1 as MRHNA and CDR2 as SNTAGT. V lost 3 bases, J lost 2 bases, and 7 bases lay in between. CDR3 length equals 13 residues.

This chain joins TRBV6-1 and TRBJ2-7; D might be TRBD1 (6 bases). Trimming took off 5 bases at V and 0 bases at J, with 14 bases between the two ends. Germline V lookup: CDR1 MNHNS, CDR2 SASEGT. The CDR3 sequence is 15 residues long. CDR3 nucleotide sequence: TGTGCCAGCAGTCTAAGGGGGACGGGCTCCTACGAGCAGTACTTC. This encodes CASSLRGTGSYEQYF.

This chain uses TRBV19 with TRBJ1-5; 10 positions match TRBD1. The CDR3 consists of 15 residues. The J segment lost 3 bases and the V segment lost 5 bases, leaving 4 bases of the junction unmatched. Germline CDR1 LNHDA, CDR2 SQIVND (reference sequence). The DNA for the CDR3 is TGTGCCAGTAGTTGGGACAGGGGAATCAATCAGCCCCAGCATTTT. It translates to CASSWDRGINQPQHF.

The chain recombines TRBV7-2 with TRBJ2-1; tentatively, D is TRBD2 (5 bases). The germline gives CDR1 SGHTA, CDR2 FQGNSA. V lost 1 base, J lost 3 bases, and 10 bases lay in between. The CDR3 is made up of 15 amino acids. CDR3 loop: CASSLVPTSYNEQFF. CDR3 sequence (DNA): TGTGCCAGCAGCTTAGTCCCAACTAGCTACAATGAGCAGTTCTTC.

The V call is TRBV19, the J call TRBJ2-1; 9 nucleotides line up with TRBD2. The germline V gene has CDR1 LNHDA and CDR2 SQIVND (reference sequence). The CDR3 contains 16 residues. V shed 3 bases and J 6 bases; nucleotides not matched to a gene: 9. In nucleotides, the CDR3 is TGTGCCAGTAGTATGAGTTGGCGGGGGGGGTCCAATGAGCAGTTCTTC. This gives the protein CASSMSWRGGSNEQFF.

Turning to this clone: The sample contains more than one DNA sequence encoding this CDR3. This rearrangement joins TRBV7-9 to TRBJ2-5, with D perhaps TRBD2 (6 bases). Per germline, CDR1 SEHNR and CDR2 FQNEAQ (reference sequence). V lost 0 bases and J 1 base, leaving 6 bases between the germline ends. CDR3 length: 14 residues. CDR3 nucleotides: TGTGCCAGCAGCTTAGCGGGAGGCCAAGAGACCCAGTACTTC. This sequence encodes CASSLAGGQETQYF.

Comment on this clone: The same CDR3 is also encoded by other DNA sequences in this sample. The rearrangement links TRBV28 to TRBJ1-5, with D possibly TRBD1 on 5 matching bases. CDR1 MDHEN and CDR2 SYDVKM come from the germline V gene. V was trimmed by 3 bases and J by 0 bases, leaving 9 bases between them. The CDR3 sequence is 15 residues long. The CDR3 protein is CASSFGGYSNQPQHF. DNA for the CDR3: TGTGCCAGCAGTTTCGGGGGATATAGCAATCAGCCCCAGCATTTT.

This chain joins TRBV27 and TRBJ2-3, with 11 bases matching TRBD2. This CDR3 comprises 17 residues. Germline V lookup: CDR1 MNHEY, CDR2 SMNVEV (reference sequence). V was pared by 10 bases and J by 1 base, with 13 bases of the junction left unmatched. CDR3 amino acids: CATLPTSGGVGTDTQYF. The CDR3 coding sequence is TGTGCCACCCTCCCTACTAGCGGGGGCGTCGGCACAGATACGCAGTATTTT.

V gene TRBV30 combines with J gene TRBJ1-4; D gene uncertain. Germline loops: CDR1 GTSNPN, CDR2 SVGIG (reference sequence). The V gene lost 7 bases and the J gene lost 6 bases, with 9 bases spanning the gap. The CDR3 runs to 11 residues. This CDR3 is CAFWLDEKLFF. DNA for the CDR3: TGTGCCTTTTGGTTGGATGAAAAACTGTTTTTT.